This T cell receptor beta chain was documented in a study of response to subunit inactivated influenza vaccine. This clonotype has only a few counts. Its target is unknown. A single record per CDR3 protein comes from TCRdb applying MiXCR to the RT-PCR reads. This table holds more than 700,000 distinct CDR3 sequences, 21% found once. The V and J ends lost 3 bases and 6 bases respectively, with 11 bases between them. The CDR3 loop spans 13 amino acids. Study-level points and caveats: It was the authors' suggestion that each seasonal influenza vaccination recruits few new T cells.

This receptor was obtained from a man between 45 and 60 years old who received an inactivated influenza vaccine. V and J are TRBV12-3 or TRBV12-4 and TRBJ1-2; no definite D call. Specimen: PBMCs from blood, collected more than 4 days after vaccination. CDR3 DNA: TGTGCCAGCAGTTTGGGCCGGTTCGATGGCTACACCTTC. Its protein product is CASSLGRFDGYTF.